Ten or more counts support the clone carrying this T cell receptor (beta chain). Antigen specificity is unknown. TCRdb called the reads again in MiXCR, with one record for every CDR3 protein. The sample contains some 310,000 distinct CDR3 sequences, 25% of which appear only once. The data derive from a study of T cell repertoires in cytomegalovirus infection. The overall study: Both CMV infection and a matching HLA type were indicated by public TCR beta signatures.

This CDR3 spans 13 amino acids. J gave up 6 bases and V 5 bases, and 4 bases lay outside the gene matches. Germline values: CDR1 SGHAT, CDR2 FQNNGV. The sample in question was cultured PBMCs, obtained from culture after CMV antigen stimulation. This chain connects TRBV11-2 to TRBJ2-1; 7 bases match TRBD2. The clonotype originates from a human donor in good health (CMV status not recorded). Some clones in this sample may be carry-over from other donors' samples. The CDR3 reads CASSPGLVNEQFF. The DNA for the CDR3 is TGTGCCAGCAGCCCCGGACTAGTCAATGAGCAGTTCTTC.